The following is a TCR beta chain sequence with its context. It has no known antigen specificity. Per-base qualities were not stored, and no clone one base away is much larger. CDR1 SEHNR and CDR2 FQNEAQ were looked up in the germline V gene (reference sequence). The CDR3 covers 15 residues, taking in both the cysteine and the phenylalanine. Only CDR3 DNA remains: 45 bases, in frame from the first base. V loses 5 bases of germline sequence and J loses 2 bases, and the interval between the two ends is 15 bases. These data are taken from a study of blood T cell repertoires in COVID-19 (TCRdb year 2020). Context from the whole study: Samples covering the acute and convalescent phases of COVID-19 were provided by collaborators in the United States, Italy and Spain. The repertoires were released in a freely available public database meant as a resource for research on the immune response to SARS-CoV-2. The material from the prospective study consisted of cDNA or gDNA derived from T cells, B-cell-depleted T cells, or PBMCs. Where available, HLA class I and class II types were obtained from metadata supplied by the sample provider rather than from assay-based typing. Deeply sampled blood TCRbeta repertoires from subjects exposed to, actively infected with, or recovered from COVID-19 were included in the dataset. Samples were obtained from the ongoing ImmuneRACE study (first 160 participants) and from about 1,300 subjects provided by 6 global collaborators. The sample metadata nearly always contained a de-identified subject ID, COVID-19 status, age in years and sex. On the study overall, not on this receptor specifically: How much clinical and demographic metadata was included differed by source and by participant, and the metadata was provided uncurated.

The immunoSEQ Assay, a bias-controlled multiplex PCR, was used to amplify TCRbeta CDR3 regions from genomic DNA. Per the source publication's procedure: The number of nucleated cells in each sample was estimated by amplification of reference gene primers within the assay. To quantify the absolute abundance of each unique TCRbeta CDR3 rearrangement, sequence reads were collapsed and filtered. For each sample, productive Simpson clonality was calculated by taking the square root of Simpson's diversity index across productive rearrangements. Imported from immuneACCESS, the table was reduced by TCRdb to in-frame sequences with V and J called. These copies leave out some clones; in studies compared against another copy, an unresolved V gene accounts for under half, and the cause of the remainder is not known. For V, J and clone size, that table is used; D and trimming come from the DNA. In this sample the table shows roughly 69,000 clones, approximately 88% of which occur a single time. The ten top clones hold around 4.5% of the sample.

Whole blood was collected in K2EDTA tubes by collaborating institutions according to the institutions' own protocols. For TCRbeta analysis, collaborator samples were shipped as frozen whole blood, as isolated PBMCs, or as DNA extracted from either sample type. The specimen was peripheral blood. This clonotype originated in a human donor in a cohort sampled during active COVID-19. The receptor chain draws on TRBV7-9 and TRBJ1-2, and TRBD1 may be the D gene, going by 6 matching bases. The DNA reads TGTGCCAGCAGCCAAGGGGACAAAGGGAACTATGGCTACACCTTC. Translated, this is CASSQGDKGNYGYTF.